One and the same sample provided the 19 T cell receptor beta chains below, sequenced in a study of CD4 T cells in relation to SARS-CoV-2 and coronaviruses (dated by TCRdb to the early 2020s). CD4+ T cells from unexposed donors were collected before the COVID-19 pandemic (2011-2018). The method behind the library was the immunoSEQ multiplex PCR assay. The table was pulled from immuneACCESS by TCRdb, which kept in-frame rearrangements only. Such tables lose some clones; where checked, under half of the loss comes from unresolved V genes, and the rest has no known cause. This sample lists about 68,000 clones; 90% to 95% were detected once. The ten most abundant clones make up around 0.25% of the sample. Sequenced input: naive CD4+ T cells from PBMCs. This specimen's cell subset or site label, interpreted: naive CD4+ T cells isolated by negative enrichment. Receptors originate from a human donor in good health.

This chain links TRBV7-2 with TRBJ2-5, with unresolved D. Trimming removed 2 bases at V and 1 base at J, with 5 bases between. This CDR3 region has 13 residues. Per germline, CDR1 SGHTA and CDR2 FQGNSA. CDR3 protein: CASSLSIQETQYF. In DNA, the CDR3 is TGTGCCAGCAGCTTAAGCATCCAAGAGACCCAGTACTTC. The full variable domain, its missing parts supplied by reference TRBV7-2 and TRBJ2-5, is GAGVSQSPSNKVTEKGKDVELRCDPISGHTALYWYRQSLGQGLEFLIYFQGNSAPDKSGLPSDRFSAERTGGSVSTLTIQRTQQEDSAVYLCASSLSIQETQYFGPGTRLLVL.

The chain carries TRBV7-3 and TRBJ1-1; D not certain. Germline V gene data show CDR1 as SGHTA and CDR2 as FQGTGA. This CDR3 spans 13 amino acids. Trimming removed 5 bases at V and 3 bases at J, with 10 bases between. CDR3 residues: CASSDRLYTEAFF. The CDR3 DNA follows: TGTGCCAGCAGCGACCGACTGTACACTGAAGCTTTCTTT. The complete variable domain, with remaining parts taken from reference TRBV7-3 and TRBJ1-1, reads GAGVSQTPSNKVTEKGKYVELRCDPISGHTALYWYRQSLGQGPEFLIYFQGTGAADDSGLPNDRFFAVRPEGSVSTLKIQRTERGDSAVYLCASSDRLYTEAFFGQGTRLTVV.

This sequence joins TRBV6-2 or TRBV6-3 and TRBJ2-1, with D perhaps matching TRBD2 (6 bases). Germline V gene data show CDR1 as MNHEY and CDR2 as SVGEGT. Trimming left V 1 base short and J 12 bases short, with 13 bases between. This CDR3 is built from 13 residues. As DNA, the CDR3 is TGTGCCAGCAGTTACTACGGGACTGCGCGGCAGTTCTTC. Amino acids: CASSYYGTARQFF.

This chain joins TRBV5-1 and TRBJ2-3; 13 bases line up with TRBD2. This CDR3 contains 16 residues. J was trimmed by 6 bases and V by 4 bases; bases with no gene match: 8. Germline CDR1 SGHRS, CDR2 YFSETQ. The CDR3 coding sequence is TGCGCCAGCAGCGACGCAACTAGCGGGGGGGCGGATACGCAGTATTTT. This encodes CASSDATSGGADTQYF.

The chain links TRBV3-1 (or the pseudogene TRBV3-2) to TRBJ1-2, with D maybe TRBD1 (6 bases). V was clipped by 3 bases and J by 6 bases, with 20 bases between them. This CDR3 has 16 amino acids. Germline V CDR1 and CDR2: LGHDT, YNNKEL (reference sequence). The CDR3 nucleotides read TGTGCCAGCAGCCACCCCCTGGGGGCGGATTTTAATGGCTACACCTTC. As protein: CASSHPLGADFNGYTF.

V and J are TRBV5-1 and TRBJ1-1; perhaps TRBD1 as D (5 bases). This CDR3 contains 14 residues. Trimming cost V 0 bases and J 4 bases, with 10 bases left between them. The V gene's germline CDR1 is SGHRS and CDR2 YFSETQ. The DNA of the CDR3 is TGCGCCAGCAGCTTGGCGGGGGTAGGCACTGAAGCTTTCTTT. Protein product: CASSLAGVGTEAFF.

This rearrangement joins TRBV2 to TRBJ1-4; a possible D gene is TRBD1 (6 bases). CDR1 SNHLY and CDR2 FYNNEI come from the germline V gene. This CDR3 has 13 residues. V shed 7 bases and J shed 5 bases, with 11 bases lying between them. The CDR3 DNA is TGTGCCAGCAATCTTCAGGGGAATGAAAAACTGTTTTTT. It encodes CASNLQGNEKLFF. The entire variable domain, with the rest obtained from reference TRBV2 and TRBJ1-4, is as follows: EPEVTQTPSHQVTQMGQEVILRCVPISNHLYFYWYRQILGQKVEFLVSFYNNEISEKSEIFDDQFSVERPDGSNFTLKIRSTKLEDSAMYFCASNLQGNEKLFFGSGTQLSVL.

This clone has only a few counts. This CDR3 reads CASSLQGLAHPNEQFF. Written as DNA, the CDR3 is TGCGCCAGCAGCTTGCAGGGACTAGCGCATCCCAATGAGCAGTTCTTC. The chain combines TRBV5-1 with TRBJ2-1; 10 positions agree with TRBD2. The CDR3 runs to 16 residues. Germline assignment: CDR1 SGHRS and CDR2 YFSETQ. The trim removed 1 base at V and 6 bases at J, leaving 7 bases unmatched.

V is TRBV12-3 or TRBV12-4 and J is TRBJ1-1; D gene unclear. CDR3 length equals 12 residues. With 5 bases removed from V and 11 bases from J, the gap between germline ends came to 15 bases. DNA of the CDR3: TGTGCCAGCAGTCCCTCTTTCGCGGGGGCTTTCTTT. Residues: CASSPSFAGAFF.

This chain links TRBV5-6 with TRBJ1-5; D is unresolved. CDR1 is SGHDT, CDR2 YYEEEE, per germline. The V and J ends lost 1 base and 0 bases respectively, with 17 bases between them. The CDR3 runs 18 residues. CDR3 amino acids: CASSLNGYSTYSNQPQHF. The CDR3 region has the DNA TGTGCCAGCAGCTTGAACGGTTATTCTACCTATAGCAATCAGCCCCAGCATTTT.

The rearrangement joins TRBV12-3 or TRBV12-4 to TRBJ1-6; tentatively, D is TRBD1 (6 bases). Trimming took 8 bases from V and 10 from J, leaving 12 bases between them. The CDR3 has 12 amino acids. The CDR3 DNA reads as TGTGCCAGCCGAGGGGGAGACTCACCCCTCCACTTT. Translated, it gives CASRGGDSPLHF.

This chain joins TRBV7-2 and TRBJ2-7, with TRBD1 identical over 8 bases. The germline V gene encodes CDR1 SGHTA and CDR2 FQGNSA. The CDR3 length is 17 residues. The trim removed 2 bases at V and 3 bases at J, leaving 12 bases unmatched. In DNA, the CDR3 is TGTGCCAGCAGCTTAAGGCAAGCGACAGGGGCCTTCTACGAGCAGTACTTC. Encoded protein: CASSLRQATGAFYEQYF.

The CDR3 bases are TGTGCCAGCAGCGTAGCAGGGCCAGACACCATATATTTT. Protein sequence: CASSVAGPDTIYF. The V call is TRBV9, the J call TRBJ1-3; a weak D match, TRBD1 (5 bases). This CDR3 comprises 13 residues. Trimming removed 0 bases at V and 8 bases at J, with 9 bases between. CDR1 SGDLS and CDR2 YYNGEE come from the germline V gene.

This clone was detected only once. V and J are TRBV28 and TRBJ1-4; 7 bases are shared with TRBD1. The CDR3 has 19 residues. Germline V lookup: CDR1 MDHEN, CDR2 SYDVKM. The J segment lost 0 bases and the V segment lost 4 bases, leaving 14 bases of the junction unmatched. The DNA for the CDR3 is TGTGCCAGCAGTTCCCGTGGCCGTGCGGGGACAGCAACTAATGAAAAACTGTTTTTT. Residues: CASSSRGRAGTATNEKLFF.

This clone came up once. The chain joins TRBV7-2 to TRBJ2-3; D not resolved. There are 14 residues in the CDR3. Trimming removed 2 bases from V and 0 bases from J, with 6 bases in between. Germline V lookup: CDR1 SGHTA, CDR2 FQGNSA. In nucleotides, the CDR3 is TGTGCCAGCAGCTTAATCCCTAGCACAGATACGCAGTATTTT. Protein sequence: CASSLIPSTDTQYF.

This chain joins TRBV27 and TRBJ1-1; D is unresolved. The CDR3 has 14 amino acids. Germline V gives CDR1 MNHEY, CDR2 SMNVEV (reference sequence). V was clipped by 7 bases and J by 0 bases, with 12 bases between them. The CDR3 sequence is CASTRVSMNTEAFF. For the CDR3, the DNA is TGTGCCAGCACGAGGGTCTCGATGAACACTGAAGCTTTCTTT.

The gene calls are TRBV28 and TRBJ2-1; 9 positions match TRBD1. CDR1 and CDR2 from the germline V gene are MDHEN and SYDVKM. Trimming cost V 2 bases and J 3 bases; bases outside gene matches: 17. CDR3 length equals 20 residues. CDR3 sequence (DNA): TGTGCCAGCAGTTTAAATCCGGGTTCGAGAGGGACAGGGTACTACAATGAGCAGTTCTTC. Translation: CASSLNPGSRGTGYYNEQFF.

This clone was observed a single time. The gene calls are TRBV5-1 and TRBJ2-1; perhaps TRBD2 as D (5 bases). This CDR3 contains 17 residues. Trimming took off 0 bases at V and 7 bases at J, with 20 bases between the two ends. CDR1 and CDR2 from the germline V gene are SGHRS and YFSETQ. The CDR3 DNA is TGCGCCAGCAGCTTGGTTTTCGGCCTAGCCGATAAGAATGAGCAGTTCTTC. Its translation: CASSLVFGLADKNEQFF. The full variable domain, completed using reference TRBV5-1 and TRBJ2-1, is KAGVTQTPRYLIKTRGQQVTLSCSPISGHRSVSWYQQTPGQGLQFLFEYFSETQRNKGNFPGRFSGRQFSNSRSEMNVSTLELGDSALYLCASSLVFGLADKNEQFFGPGTRLTVL.

The rearrangement joins TRBV6-5 to TRBJ2-4, with D maybe TRBD1 (5 bases). This CDR3 region has 13 residues. Trimming stripped 7 bases from V and 8 bases from J, with 15 bases between. Germline CDR1 reads MNHEY; CDR2 reads SVGAGI. CDR3 coding DNA: TGTGCCAGCACCGCGGACATTACGTACATTCAGTACTTC. Its translation: CASTADITYIQYF.